The source of this T cell receptor (beta chain) is a study of T-cell reconstitution after alpha-beta-depleted transplantation in children. The ends were cut back, 1 base at V and 3 bases at J, with 16 bases in the middle. Per germline, CDR1 DFQATT and CDR2 SNEGSKA (reference sequence). The CDR3 runs 15 residues. Construction of the TCRbeta library involved unique molecular identifiers. TCRdb analysed the PCR reads with MiXCR anew, one entry per CDR3 protein. The sample includes some 500,000 distinct CDR3 sequences, about 17% of them seen just once. This sample comprised PBMCs from the stem cell graft donor, obtained from the stem cell graft. The source of this sequence is a human donor who donated a stem cell graft to a child with acute lymphoblastic leukemia. The genes are TRBV20-1 and TRBJ2-7; a weak D match, TRBD2 (5 bases). The CDR3 coding sequence is TGCAGTGCTAGAGTCACGGAGAGGGAAAACTACGAGCAGTACTTC. Translating gives CSARVTERENYEQYF.